The clone carrying this T cell receptor beta chain was detected a few times. The antigen is undetermined. The ends were cut back, 2 bases at V and 8 bases at J, with 10 bases in the middle. The CDR3 has 13 residues. Germline-derived CDR1 and CDR2 are SGHRS and YFSETQ. This specimen belongs to a study of beta chain features in type 1 diabetes. The isolated RNA, all of it, was reverse transcribed, so expressed TCRB transcripts were what got sequenced. Some 3.6 million reads on average were seen across naive, central memory and regulatory T cell samples. Measured with immunoSEQ multiplex PCR; TCRdb has only the in-frame clones, and not every one. The data show roughly 230,000 clones, 9.6% seen once. Points from the study as a whole: In every one of the four CD4+ subsets, TCRB CDR3s were moderately but significantly shorter in Type 1 diabetes patients. There was a possibility that cDNA sequencing over-represented cells with high TCR expression. Patients with type 1 diabetes showed fewer VDJ junction insertions and more deletions.

This sequence joins TRBV5-1 and TRBJ1-4; D gene uncertain. Sample: naive CD4+ T cells from blood. The TCR originated in a woman in her late teens or twenties in good health. The CDR3: CASSFDPEEKLFF. The CDR3 nucleotides are TGCGCCAGCAGCTTCGATCCGGAGGAAAAACTGTTTTTT. Full variable domain (remainder filled in from reference TRBV5-1 and TRBJ1-4): KAGVTQTPRYLIKTRGQQVTLSCSPISGHRSVSWYQQTPGQGLQFLFEYFSETQRNKGNFPGRFSGRQFSNSRSEMNVSTLELGDSALYLCASSFDPEEKLFFGSGTQLSVL.